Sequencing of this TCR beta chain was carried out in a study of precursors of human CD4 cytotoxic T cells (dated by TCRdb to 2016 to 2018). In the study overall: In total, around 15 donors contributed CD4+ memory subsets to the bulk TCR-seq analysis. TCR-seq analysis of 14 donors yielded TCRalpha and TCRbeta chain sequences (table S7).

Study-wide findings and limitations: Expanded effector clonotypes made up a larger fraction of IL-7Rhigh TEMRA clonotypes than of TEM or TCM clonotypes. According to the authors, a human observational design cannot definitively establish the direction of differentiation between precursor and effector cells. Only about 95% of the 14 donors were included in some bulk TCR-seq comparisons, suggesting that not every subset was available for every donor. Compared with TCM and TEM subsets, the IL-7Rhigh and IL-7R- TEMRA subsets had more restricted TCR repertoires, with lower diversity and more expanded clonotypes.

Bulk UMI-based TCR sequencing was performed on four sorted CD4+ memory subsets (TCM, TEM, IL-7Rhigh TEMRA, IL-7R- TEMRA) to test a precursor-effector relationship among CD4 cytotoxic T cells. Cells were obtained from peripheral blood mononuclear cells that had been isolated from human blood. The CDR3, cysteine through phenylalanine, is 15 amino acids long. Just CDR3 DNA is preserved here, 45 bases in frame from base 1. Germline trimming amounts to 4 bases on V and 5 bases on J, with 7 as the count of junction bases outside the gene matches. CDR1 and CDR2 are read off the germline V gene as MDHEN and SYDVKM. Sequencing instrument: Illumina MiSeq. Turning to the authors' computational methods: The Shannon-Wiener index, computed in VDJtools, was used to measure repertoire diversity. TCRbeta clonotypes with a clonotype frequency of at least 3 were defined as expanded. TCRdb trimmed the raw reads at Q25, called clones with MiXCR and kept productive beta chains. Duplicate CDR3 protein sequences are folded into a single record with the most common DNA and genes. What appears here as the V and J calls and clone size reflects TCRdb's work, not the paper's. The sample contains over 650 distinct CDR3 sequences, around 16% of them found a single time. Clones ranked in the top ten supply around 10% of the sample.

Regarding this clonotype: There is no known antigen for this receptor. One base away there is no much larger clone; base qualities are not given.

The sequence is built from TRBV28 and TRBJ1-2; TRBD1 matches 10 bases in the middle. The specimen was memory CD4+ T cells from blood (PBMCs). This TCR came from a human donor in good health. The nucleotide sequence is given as TGTGCCAGCAGTTCCGGGACAGGGGATGTATATGGCTACACCTTC. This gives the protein CASSSGTGDVYGYTF.